These 21 T cell receptor beta chains came from one sample sequenced in a study of CD8 T cells in Susac syndrome. Random hexamers primed reverse transcription of about 0.5 to 1 ug RNA. TCRdb passed the immunoSEQ multiplex PCR reads through MiXCR, listing each CDR3 protein once. The table shows about 300,000 distinct CDR3 sequences, with 89% occurring only once. Sequenced input: CD8+ T cells from PBMCs. The receptors were sampled from a human donor with multiple sclerosis.

The rearrangement joins TRBV27 to TRBJ2-7; D perhaps matches TRBD1 (5 bases). The CDR3 covers 16 residues. Germline V lookup: CDR1 MNHEY, CDR2 SMNVEV (reference sequence). V dropped 2 bases and J dropped 2 bases, with 16 bases sitting between them. CDR3 sequence: CASSLAGRALTYEQYF. The CDR3 bases are TGTGCCAGCAGTTTAGCCGGCAGGGCGCTCACCTACGAGCAGTACTTC.

This clonotype turned up a few times. The junction shows a germline mismatch at one end, possibly a read error. The J gene is TRBJ2-7, the V gene TRBV7-2; 12 nucleotides line up with TRBD2. CDR1 and CDR2 (germline): SGHTA, FQGNSA. This CDR3 spans 14 amino acids. CDR3 nucleotides: TGTGCCAGCAGCCTAGCGGGGGGGGCCTACGAGCAGTACTTC. This gives the protein CASSLAGGAYEQYF. Combining the CDR3 with reference TRBV7-2 and TRBJ2-7 gives the whole variable domain GAGVSQSPSNKVTEKGKDVELRCDPISGHTALYWYRQSLGQGLEFLIYFQGNSAPDKSGLPSDRFSAERTGGSVSTLTIQRTQQEDSAVYLCASSLAGGAYEQYFGPGTRLTVT.

The CDR3 is CASSGTGGISGELFF. The CDR3 nucleotides read TGTGCCAGTTCGGGGACAGGGGGTATCAGCGGGGAGCTGTTTTTT. The V call is TRBV7-3, the J call TRBJ2-2; 11 nucleotides line up with TRBD1. The trim removed 9 bases at V and 7 bases at J, leaving 10 bases unmatched. This CDR3 is 15 amino acids long. CDR1 is SGHTA, CDR2 FQGTGA, per germline.

V is TRBV6-6 and J is TRBJ2-1, with TRBD2 as a possible D gene (5 bases). Per the germline V gene, CDR1 is MNHNY and CDR2 is SVGAGI (reference sequence). The germline V and J ends were trimmed by 5 bases and 7 bases, with 15 bases remaining between them. The CDR3 is 14 residues long. The CDR3 DNA sequence: TGTGCCAGCAGTCACGGGGTAAACTGGAATGAGCAGTTCTTC. Protein product: CASSHGVNWNEQFF.

The chain is built from TRBV9 and TRBJ2-2; 9 bases map to TRBD1. The CDR3 extends over 18 amino acids. Trimming removed 3 bases from V and 4 bases from J; junction bases left unmatched: 13. Germline V gene lookup returns CDR1 SGDLS and CDR2 YYNGEE. In DNA, the CDR3 is TGTGCCAGCAGCGGATTTGGGGACAGGGCTGCTACCACCGGGGAGCTGTTTTTT. It specifies CASSGFGDRAATTGELFF.

The CDR3 DNA reads as TGTGCCGGGGTTTCCGGGGCCCCTGGATATGGCTACACCTTC. Translation gives CAGVSGAPGYGYTF. The V call is TRBV30, the J call TRBJ1-2; maybe TRBD1 (5 bases). The V gene's germline CDR1 is GTSNPN and CDR2 SVGIG (reference sequence). Deletions cut 8 bases from V and 5 bases from J, with 21 bases between. The CDR3 is 14 amino acids.

The chain links TRBV2 to TRBJ2-1; D possibly matches TRBD1 or TRBD2 (5 bases each). CDR1 SNHLY and CDR2 FYNNEI come from the germline V gene. CDR3 length: 12 amino acids. With 4 bases removed from V and 8 bases from J, the gap between germline ends came to 9 bases. The CDR3 sequence: CASSALGDEQFF. Here the CDR3 DNA reads TGTGCCAGCAGTGCTTTGGGGGATGAGCAGTTCTTC.

The genes are TRBV12-5 and TRBJ2-1; TRBD2 agrees at 14 bases. The CDR3 runs 15 residues. Per the germline V gene, CDR1 is LGHNT and CDR2 is FRNRAP. After removal of 6 bases from V and 6 bases from J, the junction contained 4 bases not matched to a gene. The CDR3 spells CASGPTSGGANEQFF. The CDR3 DNA reads TGTGCTAGTGGCCCGACTAGCGGGGGGGCCAATGAGCAGTTCTTC.

The rearrangement links TRBV30 to TRBJ1-1; D gene uncertain. CDR3 length: 13 residues. CDR1 and CDR2 from the germline V gene are GTSNPN and SVGIG (reference sequence). Trimming cost V 2 bases and J 4 bases, with 11 bases left between them. The CDR3: CAWSSVPGTEAFF. The CDR3 DNA reads as TGTGCCTGGAGTTCAGTCCCCGGCACTGAAGCTTTCTTT.

The V and J genes are TRBV5-8 and TRBJ1-1, with D perhaps TRBD1 (5 bases). V dropped 1 base and J dropped 12 bases, with 16 bases sitting between them. CDR3 length: 13 amino acids. Per germline, CDR1 SGHTS and CDR2 YDEGEE. This chain's CDR3 is CASSLLSQGGTFF. CDR3 DNA sequence: TGTGCCAGCAGCTTGTTATCCCAGGGAGGAACTTTCTTT. Combining the CDR3 with reference TRBV5-8 and TRBJ1-1 gives the whole variable domain EAGVTQSPTHLIKTRGQQATLRCSPISGHTSVYWYQQALGLGLQFLLWYDEGEERNRGNFPPRFSGRQFPNYSSELNVNALELEDSALYLCASSLLSQGGTFFGQGTRLTVV.

The chain carries TRBV27 and TRBJ2-7; D ambiguous. Trimming removed 3 bases at V and 3 bases at J, with 12 bases between. Germline CDR1 MNHEY, CDR2 SMNVEV (reference sequence). The CDR3 spans 14 residues. The CDR3 here is CASSLRSAGYEQYF. In DNA form, the CDR3 reads TGTGCCAGCAGTTTGCGGTCGGCAGGCTACGAGCAGTACTTC.

V is TRBV9 and J is TRBJ2-5; D uncertain. The germline CDR1 and CDR2 sequences are SGDLS and YYNGEE. This CDR3 is 14 amino acids long. V dropped 3 bases and J dropped 1 base, with 10 bases sitting between them. The CDR3 region is CASSAWSGQETQYF. CDR3 in DNA: TGTGCCAGCAGCGCCTGGTCGGGCCAAGAGACCCAGTACTTC.

The chain combines TRBV29-1 with TRBJ2-7; 7 bases are a match to TRBD1. This CDR3 has 14 residues. The germline CDR1 and CDR2 sequences are SQVTM and ANQGSEA. J lost 2 bases, V lost 1 base, and 5 bases had no gene match. CDR3 nucleotide sequence: TGCAGCGTTGAAGGGTTGCAGGGGGCCTACGAGCAGTACTTC. Protein: CSVEGLQGAYEQYF.

The J gene is TRBJ2-3, the V gene TRBV6-1; the D gene could be TRBD1 or TRBD2 (7 bases each). Germline-derived CDR1 and CDR2 are MNHNS and SASEGT. The CDR3 consists of 16 residues. V lost 3 bases to trimming and J lost 2 bases, with 15 bases between them. CDR3 in amino acids: CASSEGGDRYTDTQYF. For the CDR3, the DNA is TGTGCCAGCAGTGAGGGAGGGGACAGATACACAGATACGCAGTATTTT.

V usage is TRBV4-2 and J usage is TRBJ2-1; 7 bases map to TRBD2. This CDR3 has 17 residues. The J segment lost 5 bases and the V segment lost 4 bases, leaving 14 bases of the junction unmatched. Germline loops: CDR1 LGHNA, CDR2 YNFKEQ. The CDR3 here is CASSLYLGGSTDNEQFF. CDR3 nucleotide sequence: TGTGCCAGCAGCCTCTACCTGGGGGGGAGTACGGACAATGAGCAGTTCTTC.

This clonotype was recorded only once. This chain joins TRBV7-2 and TRBJ1-3, with D possibly TRBD1 on 5 matching bases. Germline CDR1 and CDR2: SGHTA and FQGNSA. Trimming left V 8 bases short and J 2 bases short, with 16 bases between. The CDR3 loop spans 15 amino acids. DNA for the CDR3: TGTGCCAGCGGAAGCCTCAGGGAAACTGGAAACACCATATATTTT. Encoded protein: CASGSLRETGNTIYF. The full variable domain, in which reference TRBV7-2 and TRBJ1-3 provide the parts outside the CDR3, is GAGVSQSPSNKVTEKGKDVELRCDPISGHTALYWYRQSLGQGLEFLIYFQGNSAPDKSGLPSDRFSAERTGGSVSTLTIQRTQQEDSAVYLCASGSLRETGNTIYFGEGSWLTVV.

This chain uses TRBV12-3 or TRBV12-4 with TRBJ2-3, with D unclear. With 6 bases removed from V and 3 bases from J, the gap between germline ends came to 10 bases. The CDR3 sequence is 13 residues long. The CDR3 nucleotides are TGTGCCAGCAGGCAGCTGTGGACAGATACGCAGTATTTT. Its translation is CASRQLWTDTQYF.

This sequence joins TRBV4-2 and TRBJ2-7, with a weak D call TRBD2 (5 bases). The CDR3 has 12 amino acids. CDR1 and CDR2 from the germline V gene are LGHNA and YNFKEQ. With 0 bases removed from V and 6 bases from J, the gap between germline ends came to 6 bases. CDR3 protein: CASSQDSVEQYF. CDR3 coding DNA: TGTGCCAGCAGCCAAGATAGCGTCGAGCAGTACTTC.

This chain joins TRBV2 and TRBJ2-1; D not resolved. V was clipped by 4 bases and J by 6 bases, with 7 bases between them. The CDR3 is 12 amino acids. Per germline, CDR1 SNHLY and CDR2 FYNNEI. CDR3 coding DNA: TGTGCCAGCAGTGGGGTATCCAATGAGCAGTTCTTC. Translation: CASSGVSNEQFF. The full variable domain, in which reference TRBV2 and TRBJ2-1 provide the parts outside the CDR3, is EPEVTQTPSHQVTQMGQEVILRCVPISNHLYFYWYRQILGQKVEFLVSFYNNEISEKSEIFDDQFSVERPDGSNFTLKIRSTKLEDSAMYFCASSGVSNEQFFGPGTRLTVL.

The V call is TRBV25-1, the J call TRBJ1-3; the D gene is possibly TRBD1 (5 bases). Germline-derived CDR1 and CDR2 are MGHDK and SYGVNS. CDR3 size: 18 residues. Trimming cost V 3 bases and J 0 bases, with 18 bases left between them. DNA of the CDR3: TGTGCCAGCAGTGAGTTTACGATATTGGGGGACTCTGGAAACACCATATATTTT. Residues: CASSEFTILGDSGNTIYF.

J is TRBJ1-5 and V is TRBV11-2; 8 bases agree with TRBD1. The J segment lost 4 bases and the V segment lost 5 bases, leaving 4 bases of the junction unmatched. The CDR3 sequence is 14 residues long. The V gene's germline CDR1 is SGHAT and CDR2 FQNNGV. CDR3 loop: CASSQRTGNQPQHF. DNA of the CDR3: TGTGCCAGCAGCCAGAGGACAGGGAATCAGCCCCAGCATTTT.